This TCR beta chain is drawn from a study of beta chain features in type 1 diabetes. Whole-study context: Examination of sorted cells across all samples involved approximately 100,000,000 cells.

V was pared by 8 bases and J by 3 bases, with 12 bases of the junction left unmatched. CDR3 length: 15 amino acids. Germline V CDR1 and CDR2: MNHEY, SMNVEV (reference sequence). Remarks on this clone: Its antigen is currently unknown.

Since all of the isolated RNA was reverse transcribed, expressed TCRB transcripts were what got sequenced. Clones were sequenced by immunoSEQ multiplex PCR, and TCRdb holds only the in-frame ones, with some missing. The table has hundreds of thousands of clones, 11% to 15% seen once. General study findings and limits: Patients with type 1 diabetes showed fewer VDJ junction insertions and more deletions. Unsettled here was the matter of whether HLA type influences TCRB rearrangement. People with Type 1 diabetes carried modestly yet significantly shorter TCRB CDR3s in all four CD4+ subsets.

Specimen: naive CD4+ T cells from blood. The clonotype originates from a young man with type 1 diabetes. The chain links TRBV27 to TRBJ2-7; 8 bases map to TRBD1. The DNA of the CDR3 is TGTGCCAGCGGCTCCCCGGACAGGGAGTTCTACGAGCAGTACTTC. It specifies CASGSPDREFYEQYF.